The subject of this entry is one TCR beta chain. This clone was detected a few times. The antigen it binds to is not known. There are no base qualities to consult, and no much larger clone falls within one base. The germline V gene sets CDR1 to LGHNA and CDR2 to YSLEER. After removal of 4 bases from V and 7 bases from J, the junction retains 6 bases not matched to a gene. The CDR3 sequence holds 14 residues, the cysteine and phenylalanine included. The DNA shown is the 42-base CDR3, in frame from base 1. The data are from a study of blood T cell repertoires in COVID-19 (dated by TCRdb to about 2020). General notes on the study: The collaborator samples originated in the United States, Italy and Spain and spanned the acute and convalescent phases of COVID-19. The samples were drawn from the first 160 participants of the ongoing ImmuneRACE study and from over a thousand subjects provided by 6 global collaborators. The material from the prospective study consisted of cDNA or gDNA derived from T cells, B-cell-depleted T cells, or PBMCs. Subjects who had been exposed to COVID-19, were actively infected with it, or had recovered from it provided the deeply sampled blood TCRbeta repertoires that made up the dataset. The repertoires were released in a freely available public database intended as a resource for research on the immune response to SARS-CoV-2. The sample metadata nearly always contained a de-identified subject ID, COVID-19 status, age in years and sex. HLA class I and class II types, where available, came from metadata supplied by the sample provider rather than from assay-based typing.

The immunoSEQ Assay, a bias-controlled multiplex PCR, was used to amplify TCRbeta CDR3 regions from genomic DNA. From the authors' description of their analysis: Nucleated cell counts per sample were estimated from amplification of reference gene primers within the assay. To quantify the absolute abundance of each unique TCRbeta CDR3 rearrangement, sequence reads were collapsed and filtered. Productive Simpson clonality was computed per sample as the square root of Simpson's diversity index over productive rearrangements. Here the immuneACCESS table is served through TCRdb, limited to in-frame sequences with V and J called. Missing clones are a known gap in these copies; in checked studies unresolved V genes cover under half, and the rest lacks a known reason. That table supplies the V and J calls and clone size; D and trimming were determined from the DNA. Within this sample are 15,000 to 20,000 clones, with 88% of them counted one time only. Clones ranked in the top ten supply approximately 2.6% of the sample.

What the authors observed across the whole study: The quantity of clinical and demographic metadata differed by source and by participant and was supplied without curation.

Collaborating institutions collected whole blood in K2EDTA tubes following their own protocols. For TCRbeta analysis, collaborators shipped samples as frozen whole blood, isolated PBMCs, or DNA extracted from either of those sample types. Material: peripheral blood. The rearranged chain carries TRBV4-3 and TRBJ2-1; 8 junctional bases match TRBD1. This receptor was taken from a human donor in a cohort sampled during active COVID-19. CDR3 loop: CASSPTGAGNEQFF. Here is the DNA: TGCGCCAGCAGCCCGACAGGGGCAGGAAATGAGCAGTTCTTC.